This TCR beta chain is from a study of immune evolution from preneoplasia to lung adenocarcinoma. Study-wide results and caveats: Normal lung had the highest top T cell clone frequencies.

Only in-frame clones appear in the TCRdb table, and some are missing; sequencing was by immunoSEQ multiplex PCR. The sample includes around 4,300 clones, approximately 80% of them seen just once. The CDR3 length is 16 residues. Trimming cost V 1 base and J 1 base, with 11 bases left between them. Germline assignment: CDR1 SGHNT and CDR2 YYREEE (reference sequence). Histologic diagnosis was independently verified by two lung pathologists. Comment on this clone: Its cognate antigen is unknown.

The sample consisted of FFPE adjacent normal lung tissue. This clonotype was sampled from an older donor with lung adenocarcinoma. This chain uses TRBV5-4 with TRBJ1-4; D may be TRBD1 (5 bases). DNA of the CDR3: TGTGCCAGCAGCTTGAGGCAGGGCGGAACTAATGAAAAACTGTTTTTT. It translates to CASSLRQGGTNEKLFF.